This paragraph covers one T cell receptor beta chain sequence. The antigen remains undetermined. This sample is drawn from a study of CD8+ T cells in alopecia areata. As to treatment: oral pan-JAK inhibitor, 5-10 mg twice daily. Alopecia areata patients provided lesional scalp punch biopsies and peripheral blood, both collected for the study. The CDR3 has 13 residues. V lost 8 bases and J lost 8; bases outside the gene matches: 9. From germline, CDR1 is SQVTM and CDR2 ANQGSEA. TCR sequencing used cDNA made by reverse transcription of extracted RNA. Sequencing was performed with immunoSEQ multiplex PCR; in TCRdb, only in-frame clones are kept and a portion is missing. Here the sample spans about 210,000 clones, 50% to 70% being singletons. Whole-study results and caveats: Patients displayed less clarity in TCR sharing than mice, a finding possibly related to HLA. Clonality was higher in lesional than normal scalp, especially in alopecia totalis/universalis. Scalp and blood samples kept many expanded lesional clones throughout tofacitinib.

The TCR comes from a human donor with alopecia areata. The rearrangement links TRBV29-1 to TRBJ2-1; 10 bases match TRBD2. The material was CD4+ T cells sorted from blood, obtained at week 4, from a patient treated with tofacitinib. The CDR3 DNA reads TGCAGCAGCGGGGGGGCGAGTATCGATGAGCAGTTCTTC. Translated: CSSGGASIDEQFF.